This is a list of T cell receptor beta chains from one sample in a study of shared clonotypes between healthy human individuals. Clones were sequenced by immunoSEQ multiplex PCR, and TCRdb holds only the in-frame ones, with some missing. Of fewer than 850,000 clones listed, approximately 96% are singletons. Sequenced sample: naive CD8+ T cells sorted from blood. All receptors derive from a man aged 25 to 45 in good health. Both conserved end residues are part of each CDR3. The D gene is left open where the match is weak. A clone size is listed for some rows: how often the clone was seen (once, few, many), or a class if it is expanded.

j_call d_call v_call clone_size cdr3_nt cdr3_aa
TRBJ2-7 NA TRBV27 NA TGTGCCAGCAGTTTATCTTCCACTTACGAGCAGTACTTC CASSLSSTYEQYF
TRBJ2-7 NA TRBV7-9 NA TGTGCCAGCAGCCAAGCCGGGTCAGAAAACTACGAGCAGTACTTC CASSQAGSENYEQYF
TRBJ2-1 NA TRBV10-1 NA TGCGCCAGCAGTGTTGGCAGGGTTTCGGTTTGGGCCTACAATGAGCAGTTCTTC CASSVGRVSVWAYNEQFF
TRBJ2-5 NA TRBV6-5 NA TGTGCCAGCAGTTTGGATGGAGAGACCCAGTACTTC CASSLDGETQYF
TRBJ2-3 NA TRBV30 NA TGTGCCTGGAGGGGGCGCGAAATTGGTACGCAGTATTTT CAWRGREIGTQYF
TRBJ2-7 NA TRBV5-1 NA TGCGCCAGCAGCTTGGATTCCGGCTCCTACGAGCAGTACTTC CASSLDSGSYEQYF
TRBJ1-1 NA TRBV30 NA TGTGCCTGGAGAGCAATCGACCGAACTGAAGCTTTCTTT CAWRAIDRTEAFF
TRBJ2-5 NA TRBV5-1 once TGCGCCAGCAGCGAACATTTGGTCGGTCATGACGAGACCCAGTACTTC CASSEHLVGHDETQYF
TRBJ2-2 TRBD1 TRBV4-1 once TGCGCCAGCAGCCAAGGGGGACAGTCAACCGGGGAGCTGTTTTTT CASSQGGQSTGELFF
TRBJ2-7 NA TRBV28 NA TGTGCCAGCAGTTTCCCGCCGGGGACCGCTTCCCCCTACGAGCAGTACTTC CASSFPPGTASPYEQYF
TRBJ2-1 TRBD1 TRBV6-5 NA TGTGCCAGCAGTTACGGGACAGGGGCTGGCAATGAGCAGTTCTTC CASSYGTGAGNEQFF
TRBJ2-7 TRBD1 TRBV14 NA TGTGCCAGCAGCCTTAGGGACAGTTGGATTTACGAGCAGTACTTC CASSLRDSWIYEQYF
TRBJ1-1 NA TRBV28 NA TGTGCCAGCCGTGAAGGGACGGCAAACACTGAAGCTTTCTTT CASREGTANTEAFF
TRBJ2-3 NA TRBV6-5 NA TGTGCCAGCAGTTACTCCCGGGTGGGGACTACGCAGTATTTT CASSYSRVGTTQYF
TRBJ2-6 NA TRBV5-8 NA TGTGCCAGCGGGGGACGGACGCTCCTCGTCTCTGGGGCCAACGTCCTGACTTTC CASGGRTLLVSGANVLTF
TRBJ2-1 NA TRBV11-2 NA TGTGCCAGCAGCTTGCAGGTCTCCCCTTACAATGAGCAGTTCTTC CASSLQVSPYNEQFF
TRBJ2-1 TRBD2 TRBV15 NA TGTGCCACCAGCAGAGATCGGGAGGTTGTGTACAATGAGCAGTTCTTC CATSRDREVVYNEQFF
TRBJ2-6 NA TRBV6-6 NA TGTGCCAGCAGTTACGCCAACCCTGGGGCCAACGTCCTGACTTTC CASSYANPGANVLTF
TRBJ2-7 NA TRBV6-6 NA TGTGCCAGCAGTTATTCGTCCCTGGGTATTTCTACCGAGCAGTACTTC CASSYSSLGISTEQYF
TRBJ1-1 NA TRBV7-9 NA TGTGCCAGCAGCTTAGGTTACAGGGCTGCTTTCTTT CASSLGYRAAFF
TRBJ2-7 TRBD2 TRBV19 NA TGTGCCAGTAGTTGGGCGGGAGCTGCCTACGAGCAGTACTTC CASSWAGAAYEQYF
TRBJ2-5 NA TRBV7-8 NA TGTGCCAGCAGCTCAAGACACATCCAAGAGACCCAGTACTTC CASSSRHIQETQYF
TRBJ2-6 TRBD1 TRBV2 NA TGTGCCAGCAGCGACGGGACAGGGGGAACTGGGGCCAACGTCCTGACTTTC CASSDGTGGTGANVLTF
TRBJ2-7 NA TRBV14 NA TGTGCCAGCAGCGGCCGGGACACCTTAGGCAACCCAACGGGGCAGTACTTC CASSGRDTLGNPTGQYF
TRBJ2-4 TRBD1 TRBV2 once TGTGCCAGCAGGCAGGGGGAACTAGCCAAAAACATTCAGTACTTC CASRQGELAKNIQYF
TRBJ2-7 TRBD1 TRBV15 NA TGTGCCACCAGCAGATCCGGGACAGGGACCTACGAGCAGTACTTC CATSRSGTGTYEQYF
TRBJ2-7 TRBD2 TRBV6-5 NA TGTGCCAGCAGTCTCGGGTACAGCGGGAGTCCCGAGCAGTACTTC CASSLGYSGSPEQYF
TRBJ1-3 NA TRBV12-5 NA TGTGCTAGTGGTTACACTGGAAACACCATATATTTT CASGYTGNTIYF
TRBJ2-3 NA TRBV9 NA TGTGCCAGCAGCGGGACTTTGGACACGCAGTATTTT CASSGTLDTQYF
TRBJ2-2 NA TRBV19 NA TGTGCCAGTAGTACGCCCGATATTCGAAAGGTCCGGGGCCGGGAGCTGTTTTTT CASSTPDIRKVRGRELFF
TRBJ2-7 NA TRBV11-2 few TGTGCCAGCAGCTGGAGCTGGCCTAGCCTCTGGAACGAGCAGTACTTC CASSWSWPSLWNEQYF
TRBJ2-2 TRBD1 TRBV7-8 NA TGTGCCAGCAGCCCACAGGGGGCGTCGAACACCGGGGAGCTGTTTTTT CASSPQGASNTGELFF
TRBJ2-1 NA TRBV6-5 NA TGTGCCAGCAGTTTTGGCAATGAGCAGTTCTTC CASSFGNEQFF
TRBJ2-7 NA TRBV28 NA TGTGCCAGCAGTTTGATTAGACGGACGTTTGGAGAGCAGTACTTC CASSLIRRTFGEQYF
TRBJ2-5 TRBD1 TRBV7-6 NA TGTGCCAGCAGCTATGCCGGGACAGGGACAGAGACCCAGTACTTC CASSYAGTGTETQYF
TRBJ2-1 TRBD1 TRBV28 NA TGTGCCAGCAGTTTAGTGGGACAGGGGACATACAATGAGCAGTTCTTC CASSLVGQGTYNEQFF
TRBJ2-2 NA TRBV19 NA TGTGCCACCCGACACTCGAACACCGGGGAGCTGTTTTTT CATRHSNTGELFF